These T cell receptor beta chains were read from a single sample in a study of T cell clonotyping in hematopoietic cell transplantation. The protocol was immunoSEQ multiplex PCR, while the TCRdb copy is restricted to in-frame clones and leaves out a portion. The repertoire holds approximately 22,000 clones, roughly 90% seen once, with about 3.7% in the top ten. Sequencing was performed on peripheral blood mononuclear cells, taken before stem cell transplant. The receptors shown here come from a man younger than 30 with biphenotypic leukemia. Some clones in this sample may be carry-over from other donors' samples. Each CDR3 is given with its conserved first and last residue. A D gene is named only where the DNA matches it firmly. Expanded clones get a size class; other rows say once, few or many, or leave the size out.

.	TRBV5-1	once	TRBJ1-4	CASSFNTPSNEKLFF	TGCGCCAGCAGCTTTAACACTCCATCTAATGAAAAACTGTTTTTT
.	TRBV7-2	.	TRBJ2-7	CASSLSSGDYEQYF	TGTGCCAGCAGCTTATCGTCGGGAGACTACGAGCAGTACTTC
.	TRBV7-3	.	TRBJ2-1	CASSSAGWGVNEQFF	TGTGCCAGCAGCTCAGCAGGGTGGGGGGTCAATGAGCAGTTCTTC
.	TRBV5-1	.	TRBJ1-1	CASSLAGGNTEAFF	TGCGCCAGCAGCTTGGCCGGGGGGAACACTGAAGCTTTCTTT
.	TRBV5-6	.	TRBJ1-1	CASSSLGQLNTEAFF	TGTGCCAGCAGCTCGCTCGGCCAGTTGAACACTGAAGCTTTCTTT
TRBD1	TRBV19	.	TRBJ2-7	CASSISRTGDPYEQYF	TGTGCCAGTAGTATATCGAGGACAGGGGACCCCTACGAGCAGTACTTC
.	TRBV6-5	once	TRBJ2-7	CASSYSGGSEHEQYF	TGTGCCAGCAGTTACTCAGGCGGGTCAGAGCACGAGCAGTACTTC
.	TRBV6-5	.	TRBJ1-2	CASSFTRSDGYTF	TGTGCCAGCAGTTTTACACGGTCAGATGGCTACACCTTC
.	TRBV7-9	.	TRBJ2-7	CASSSVLPHDYEQYF	TGTGCCAGCAGCTCAGTACTACCACACGACTACGAGCAGTACTTC
.	TRBV10-2	.	TRBJ2-3	CASSEGANFKDTQYF	TGCGCCAGCAGTGAGGGGGCCAACTTCAAGGATACGCAGTATTTT
.	TRBV6-5	.	TRBJ2-1	CARRDGRSYNEQFF	TGTGCCAGGCGGGACGGAAGATCCTACAATGAGCAGTTCTTC
.	TRBV7-6	.	TRBJ1-5	CASSLGGWGNQPQHF	TGTGCCAGCAGCTTAGGAGGGTGGGGCAATCAGCCCCAGCATTTT
TRBD2	TRBV7-2	.	TRBJ2-1	CASSSTPGLENEQFF	TGTGCCAGCAGCTCAACCCCGGGACTAGAAAATGAGCAGTTCTTC
.	TRBV5-6	.	TRBJ2-7	CASSHISHLGVGQYF	TGTGCCAGCAGTCATATATCCCACTTAGGGGTCGGGCAGTACTTC
TRBD1	TRBV7-9	.	TRBJ1-6	CASSQGGARDNSPLHF	TGTGCCAGCAGCCAGGGGGGGGCGAGAGATAATTCACCCCTCCACTTT
.	TRBV4-1	.	TRBJ2-1	CASSLHQDYNEQFF	TGCGCCAGCAGCTTACATCAGGATTACAATGAGCAGTTCTTC
TRBD2	TRBV4-1	.	TRBJ2-7	CASSLSGLGIYEQYF	TGCGCCAGCAGCCTCTCTGGACTAGGAATCTACGAGCAGTACTTC
.	TRBV30	.	TRBJ2-3	CAWMDPATLPLTDTQYF	TGTGCCTGGATGGATCCGGCGACCCTACCCCTCACAGATACGCAGTATTTT
.	TRBV28	.	TRBJ2-1	CASIGGGSYNEQFF	TGTGCCAGCATCGGAGGGGGGTCCTACAATGAGCAGTTCTTC
.	TRBV5-8	once	TRBJ1-1	CASSLRGAETEAFF	TGTGCCAGCAGCTTGCGGGGGGCAGAGACTGAAGCTTTCTTT
.	TRBV4-1	.	TRBJ2-1	CASSQFETFEQFF	TGCGCCAGCAGCCAGTTCGAGACCTTCGAGCAGTTCTTC
TRBD1	TRBV12-5	few	TRBJ1-1	CASGLGQGANTEAFF	TGTGCTAGTGGTTTGGGACAGGGAGCGAACACTGAAGCTTTCTTT
TRBD1	TRBV13	.	TRBJ2-4	CASSSLGQGDSIQYF	TGTGCCAGCAGCTCACTCGGACAGGGTGACAGCATTCAGTACTTC
.	TRBV11-2	.	TRBJ2-7	CASSSDFRESYEQYF	TGTGCCAGCAGCTCCGATTTTCGGGAGTCCTACGAGCAGTACTTC
.	TRBV19	.	TRBJ1-2	CASSIPGNPVSTF	TGTGCCAGTAGTATTCCCGGGAACCCGGTCTCCACCTTC
.	TRBV4-1	.	TRBJ2-7	CASSHVPSSYEQYF	TGCGCCAGCAGCCATGTCCCCAGCTCCTACGAGCAGTACTTC
TRBD1	TRBV19	few	TRBJ1-5	CASSRDSGYSNQPQHF	TGTGCCAGTAGTAGGGACAGCGGGTATAGCAATCAGCCCCAGCATTTT
.	TRBV25-1	.	TRBJ1-3	CASSVSRGPGNTIYF	TGTGCCAGCAGTGTCTCACGGGGCCCTGGAAACACCATATATTTT
TRBD2	TRBV6-5	.	TRBJ2-5	CASSVAGSIGTQYF	TGTGCCAGCAGCGTAGCGGGATCGATCGGGACCCAGTACTTC
.	TRBV7-8	.	TRBJ2-7	CASSLRGTGRAGEQYF	TGTGCCAGCAGCTTACGGGGTACAGGCCGAGCTGGGGAGCAGTACTTC
.	TRBV6-6	.	TRBJ1-2	CASSPLGTANYGYTF	TGTGCCAGCAGTCCACTTGGGACGGCTAACTATGGCTACACCTTC
.	TRBV30	.	TRBJ1-1	CAWTQGLGVNTEAFF	TGTGCCTGGACCCAGGGGCTAGGGGTGAACACTGAAGCTTTCTTT
.	TRBV5-1	.	TRBJ1-5	CASSLAPRGDHLGPQHF	TGCGCCAGCAGCTTGGCCCCTCGAGGGGACCACCTAGGGCCCCAGCATTTT
.	TRBV6-4	.	TRBJ2-2	CASSDSSTGELFF	TGTGCCAGCAGTGACTCTAGCACCGGGGAGCTGTTTTTT
.	TRBV19	.	TRBJ1-5	CASDATGNQPQHF	TGTGCCAGTGACGCGACGGGCAATCAGCCCCAGCATTTT
TRBD2	TRBV11-1	.	TRBJ2-7	CASSPTGTSGAYEQYF	TGTGCCAGCAGCCCGACCGGGACTAGCGGGGCCTACGAGCAGTACTTC
TRBD1	TRBV6-5	.	TRBJ1-1	CASSYSGGVTEAFF	TGTGCCAGCAGTTACTCAGGGGGCGTGACTGAAGCTTTCTTT
.	TRBV2	few	TRBJ1-1	CASRPNTEAFF	TGTGCCAGCAGGCCAAACACTGAAGCTTTCTTT
TRBD1	TRBV5-4	few	TRBJ1-5	CASSHTDRGFNQPQHF	TGTGCCAGCAGCCATACGGACAGGGGCTTCAATCAGCCCCAGCATTTT
.	TRBV30	.	TRBJ2-3	CAWSARGQGPKYF	TGTGCCTGGAGTGCCCGGGGTCAGGGCCCTAAGTATTTT
.	TRBV19	.	TRBJ1-3	CATSTGTEGNTIYF	TGTGCCACCTCGACCGGGACCGAAGGAAACACCATATATTTT
TRBD1	TRBV30	.	TRBJ2-5	CAWEPGGRETQYF	TGTGCCTGGGAACCAGGGGGAAGAGAGACCCAGTACTTC
.	TRBV7-9	.	TRBJ1-1	CASSEQGSNTEAFF	TGTGCCAGCAGCGAGCAGGGTTCGAACACTGAAGCTTTCTTT
.	TRBV2	.	TRBJ1-5	CASSVGGGNQPQHF	TGTGCCAGCAGTGTCGGGGGTGGCAATCAGCCCCAGCATTTT
.	TRBV29-1	.	TRBJ1-1	CSAAEQGGTEAFF	TGCAGCGCCGCGGAACAGGGAGGCACTGAAGCTTTCTTT
.	TRBV6-1	.	TRBJ1-5	CASSEGKGVQPQHF	TGTGCCAGCAGTGAAGGGAAGGGAGTTCAGCCCCAGCATTTT
TRBD1	TRBV19	.	TRBJ1-1	CASSRTGGAKDTEAFF	TGTGCCAGTAGCAGAACAGGGGGCGCGAAGGACACTGAAGCTTTCTTT
TRBD1	TRBV6-5	.	TRBJ2-7	CASSYSTGGTYEQYF	TGTGCCAGCAGTTACTCGACAGGGGGCACGTACGAGCAGTACTTC
.	TRBV7-2	once	TRBJ2-7	CASSMPDRGPEPYF	TGTGCCAGCAGCATGCCCGATAGGGGTCCAGAGCCGTACTTC
.	TRBV30	.	TRBJ2-2	CAWSPYGTGELFF	TGTGCCTGGAGTCCCTATGGTACCGGGGAGCTGTTTTTT
.	TRBV11-2	.	TRBJ1-1	CASSGHRTIMNTEAFF	TGTGCCAGCAGCGGCCACCGGACCATTATGAACACTGAAGCTTTCTTT
.	TRBV2	.	TRBJ2-4	CASRDGGSPYNIQYF	TGTGCCAGCAGAGACGGGGGATCTCCTTATAACATTCAGTACTTC
.	TRBV11-2	.	TRBJ2-5	CASSALGRETQYF	TGTGCCAGCAGCGCCCTCGGGAGAGAGACCCAGTACTTC
TRBD1	TRBV11-3	.	TRBJ1-1	CASSPRTGMNTEAFF	TGTGCCAGCAGCCCCCGGACAGGGATGAACACTGAAGCTTTCTTT
.	TRBV5-4	.	TRBJ1-2	CASSPDGYYGYTF	TGTGCCAGCAGCCCGGACGGATACTATGGCTACACCTTC